One and the same sample provided the 14 T cell receptor beta chains below, sequenced in a study of blood T cell repertoires in COVID-19. Assay used: immunoSEQ multiplex PCR; TCRdb lists only in-frame clones, some missing. The sample yields some 220,000 clones, 80% seen once. What was sequenced was peripheral blood. These receptor sequences come from a human donor in a cohort sampled during active COVID-19.

This clone was counted a single time. V gene TRBV27 combines with J gene TRBJ2-4, with 8 positions matching TRBD2. Germline V gene sequence: CDR1 MNHEY, CDR2 SMNVEV (reference sequence). The J segment lost 0 bases and the V segment lost 5 bases, leaving 15 bases of the junction unmatched. The CDR3 length is 19 residues. The CDR3 sequence: CASSPSTSVLYLAKNIQYF. CDR3 nucleotide sequence: TGTGCCAGCAGTCCCTCGACTAGCGTATTGTATCTAGCCAAAAACATTCAGTACTTC.

The V gene is TRBV19, the J gene TRBJ2-3; tentative D call: TRBD2 (6 bases). The length of the CDR3 is 13 residues. V was clipped by 5 bases and J by 8 bases, with 14 bases between them. Germline assignment: CDR1 LNHDA and CDR2 SQIVND (reference sequence). The CDR3: CASSPRDFLTQYF. The CDR3 DNA reads TGTGCCAGTAGTCCGCGGGACTTTCTTACGCAGTATTTT.

This chain joins TRBV6-1 and TRBJ2-1, with TRBD2 identical over 8 bases. V shed 3 bases and J 4 bases; nucleotides not matched to a gene: 17. Germline assignment: CDR1 MNHNS and CDR2 SASEGT. There are 19 residues in the CDR3. The CDR3 is CASSEGTSYETDKYNEQFF. CDR3 nucleotides: TGTGCCAGCAGTGAGGGGACTAGTTACGAAACCGATAAATACAATGAGCAGTTCTTC.

The J gene is TRBJ1-3, the V gene TRBV6-5, with a weak D call TRBD1 (6 bases). V lost 6 bases and J lost 0, with 12 bases in between. CDR3 length equals 15 residues. Looked up from germline, CDR1 is MNHEY and CDR2 is SVGAGI. The CDR3 region is CASRLGAYSGNTIYF. As DNA, the CDR3 is TGTGCCAGCAGGCTGGGGGCCTACTCTGGAAACACCATATATTTT.

This rearrangement joins TRBV15 to TRBJ2-3; a weak D match, TRBD2 (6 bases). CDR3 length: 14 amino acids. From germline, CDR1 is LNHNV and CDR2 YYDKDF (reference sequence). V lost 8 bases to trimming and J lost 2 bases, with 14 bases between them. The CDR3 sequence is CATSSRDFTDTQYF. The CDR3 nucleotides read TGTGCCACCTCTTCGCGGGACTTCACAGATACGCAGTATTTT.

This clone was detected a few times. This chain uses TRBV6-1 with TRBJ2-5; 8 bases fit TRBD2. The trim removed 0 bases at V and 1 base at J, leaving 4 bases unmatched. Per the germline V gene, CDR1 is MNHNS and CDR2 is SASEGT. The CDR3 loop spans 16 amino acids. CDR3 amino acids: CASSEAVSGAQETQYF. CDR3 sequence (DNA): TGTGCCAGCAGTGAAGCCGTTAGCGGGGCCCAAGAGACCCAGTACTTC.

The rearrangement links TRBV5-6 to TRBJ2-2, with 12 bases that match TRBD2. Germline-derived CDR1 and CDR2 are SGHDT and YYEEEE. This CDR3 has 17 residues. Losses at the gene ends were 0 bases for V and 6 bases for J; bases not matched to a gene: 6. CDR3 DNA: TGTGCCAGCAGCTTGGGACTAGCGGGAGAGGTCGCCGGGGAGCTGTTTTTT. This gives the protein CASSLGLAGEVAGELFF.

The genes are TRBV24-1 and TRBJ2-5; 7 bases fit TRBD1. The CDR3 consists of 14 residues. After removal of 1 base from V and 3 bases from J, the junction contained 1 base not matched to a gene. Germline V gene data show CDR1 as KGHDR and CDR2 as SFDVKD. Here the CDR3 reads CATSDFGQEETQYF. The CDR3 nucleotides read TGTGCCACCAGTGATTTTGGACAGGAAGAGACCCAGTACTTC.

This chain joins TRBV7-2 and TRBJ2-5; TRBD2 matches at 7 bases. This CDR3 has 15 residues. J gave up 4 bases and V 0 bases, and 5 bases lay outside the gene matches. Germline loops: CDR1 SGHTA, CDR2 FQGNSA. CDR3 bases: TGTGCCAGCAGCTTAGCTGCGGGAGCTCCAGAGACCCAGTACTTC. As protein: CASSLAAGAPETQYF.

The chain carries TRBV5-4 and TRBJ2-7; a weak D match, TRBD2 (6 bases). The CDR3 has 14 residues. CDR1 and CDR2 from the germline V gene are SGHNT and YYREEE (reference sequence). V lost 0 bases and J lost 1, with 8 bases in between. CDR3 region: CASSLGRESYEQYF. CDR3 bases: TGTGCCAGCAGCTTGGGTCGGGAGTCCTACGAGCAGTACTTC.

This clone has only a few counts. The rearrangement joins TRBV5-4 to TRBJ2-7; 7 bases are shared with TRBD1. CDR1 is SGHNT and CDR2 is YYREEE in the germline V gene (reference sequence). J lost 2 bases, V lost 4 bases, and 9 bases had no gene match. The CDR3 totals 15 residues. Here the CDR3 reads CASSPGQVGAYEQYF. In nucleotides, the CDR3 is TGTGCCAGCAGCCCTGGACAGGTAGGGGCCTACGAGCAGTACTTC.

The chain couples TRBV2 to TRBJ2-7; 8 nucleotides line up with TRBD2. CDR1 and CDR2 (germline): SNHLY, FYNNEI. J was trimmed by 3 bases and V by 4 bases; bases with no gene match: 2. This CDR3 is built from 13 residues. The DNA of the CDR3 is TGTGCCAGCAGTGTCGGGGGGGGCTACGAGCAGTACTTC. The encoded protein is CASSVGGGYEQYF.

Here the CDR3 DNA reads TGTGCCAGCAGGGTGGACAGGTACACCGGGGAGCTGTTTTTT. Translating gives CASRVDRYTGELFF. This sequence joins TRBV6-5 and TRBJ2-2; 7 nucleotides agree with TRBD1. V was pared by 6 bases and J by 3 bases, with 4 bases of the junction left unmatched. The CDR3 is 14 amino acids. The V gene's germline CDR1 is MNHEY and CDR2 SVGAGI.

The V gene is TRBV7-8, the J gene TRBJ1-2; 7 nucleotides agree with TRBD1. This CDR3 region has 15 residues. Germline assignment: CDR1 SGHVS and CDR2 FQNEAQ. V gave up 1 base and J gave up 4 bases; unmatched junction bases: 6. CDR3 DNA: TGTGCCAGCAGCTTAGTGGCAGGGGGAAGCTATGGCTACACCTTC. It yields the protein CASSLVAGGSYGYTF.